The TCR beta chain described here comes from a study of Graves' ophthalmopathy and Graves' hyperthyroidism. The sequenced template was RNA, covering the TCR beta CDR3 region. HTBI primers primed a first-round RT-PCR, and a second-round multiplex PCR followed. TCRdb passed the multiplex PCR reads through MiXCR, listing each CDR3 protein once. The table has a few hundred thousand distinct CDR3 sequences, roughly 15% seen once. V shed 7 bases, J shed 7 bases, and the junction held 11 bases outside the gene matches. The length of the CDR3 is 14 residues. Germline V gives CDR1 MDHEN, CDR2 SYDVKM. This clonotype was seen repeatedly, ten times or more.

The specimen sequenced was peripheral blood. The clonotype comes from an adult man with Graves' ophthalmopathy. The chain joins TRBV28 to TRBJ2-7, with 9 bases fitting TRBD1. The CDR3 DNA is TGTGCCAGCACATATATAACGGACAGGGGTGAGCAGTACTTC. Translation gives CASTYITDRGEQYF.